The T cell receptor beta chain under discussion was sequenced for a study of PD-1 blockade in classical Hodgkin lymphoma. Overall study: Once every 2 weeks, patients received intravenous nivolumab at 3 mg/kg. Study findings and constraints: Initiation of nivolumab under 1 year after ASCT led to exclusion of patients. Baseline diversity resembling that of newly diagnosed patients was seen in complete responders.

A remark on this clone: Its cognate antigen is unknown.

The ends were cut back, 1 base at V and 6 bases at J, with 8 bases in the middle. The germline gives CDR1 SGHDN, CDR2 FVKESK. The CDR3 has 13 amino acids. The protocol was immunoSEQ multiplex PCR, while the TCRdb copy is restricted to in-frame clones and leaves out a portion. Among about 110,000 clones listed, 80% to 90% were seen once. Following autologous stem cell transplantation, relapse occurred in every patient, and exposure to brentuximab vedotin varied. Progressive disease, partial response or complete response was each patient's best response. The sample in question was peripheral blood mononuclear cells (PBMCs), obtained before the second cycle of nivolumab. This clonotype was obtained from a human donor with classical Hodgkin lymphoma. V gene TRBV14 combines with J gene TRBJ2-3; D may be TRBD2 (5 bases). CDR3 in amino acids: CASSQAGSDTQYF. CDR3 nucleotide sequence: TGTGCCAGCAGCCAAGCGGGGTCGGATACGCAGTATTTT.